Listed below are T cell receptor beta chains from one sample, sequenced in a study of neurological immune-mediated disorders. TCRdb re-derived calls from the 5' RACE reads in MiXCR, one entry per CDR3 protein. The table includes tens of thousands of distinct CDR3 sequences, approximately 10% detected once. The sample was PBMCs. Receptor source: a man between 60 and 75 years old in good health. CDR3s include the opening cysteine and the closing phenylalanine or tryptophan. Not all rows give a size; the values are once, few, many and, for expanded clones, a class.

cdr3_aa: CASSSMPGGTFETQYF
clone_size: -
v_call: TRBV7-8
j_call: TRBJ2-5

cdr3_aa: CASRNFGFEQFF
clone_size: -
v_call: TRBV7-2
j_call: TRBJ2-1

cdr3_aa: CASSPATVGGRELFF
clone_size: many
v_call: TRBV4-2
j_call: TRBJ2-2

cdr3_aa: CASSLLGNDPGGELFF
clone_size: many
v_call: TRBV12-3/TRBV12-4
j_call: TRBJ2-2

cdr3_aa: CASSLDHANTQYF
clone_size: -
v_call: TRBV7-2
j_call: TRBJ2-3

cdr3_aa: CASSLDRGLEVILF
clone_size: many
v_call: TRBV6-5
j_call: TRBJ1-1

cdr3_aa: CASSQTGSAGELFF
clone_size: many
v_call: TRBV7-9
j_call: TRBJ2-2

cdr3_aa: CASSQVAGAMSTEAFF
clone_size: many
v_call: TRBV14
j_call: TRBJ1-1

cdr3_aa: CASSEGKTLGYGYTF
clone_size: many
v_call: TRBV4-3
j_call: TRBJ1-2

cdr3_aa: CASSLRRTGANVLTF
clone_size: -
v_call: TRBV12-3/TRBV12-4
j_call: TRBJ2-6

cdr3_aa: CATSGDRVRETQYF
clone_size: many
v_call: TRBV15
j_call: TRBJ2-5

cdr3_aa: CASSQVKGAYNEQFF
clone_size: many
v_call: TRBV4-2
j_call: TRBJ2-1

cdr3_aa: CSVVGGQGGYTEAFF
clone_size: -
v_call: TRBV29-1
j_call: TRBJ1-1

cdr3_aa: CSGMDRAINEQYF
clone_size: many
v_call: TRBV29-1
j_call: TRBJ2-7

cdr3_aa: CSARPKSRSLATGELFF
clone_size: many
v_call: TRBV20-1
j_call: TRBJ2-2

cdr3_aa: CSHGHQNTEAFF
clone_size: many
v_call: TRBV29-1
j_call: TRBJ1-1

cdr3_aa: CSARDQRLGSPLHF
clone_size: many
v_call: TRBV20-1
j_call: TRBJ1-6

cdr3_aa: CASSYLRETQYF
clone_size: few
v_call: TRBV7-2
j_call: TRBJ2-5

cdr3_aa: CASTRTGWNEQFF
clone_size: few
v_call: TRBV5-1
j_call: TRBJ2-1

cdr3_aa: CASSEKARAIDEQFF
clone_size: many
v_call: TRBV10-2
j_call: TRBJ2-1

cdr3_aa: CASSLADRSYGYTF
clone_size: many
v_call: TRBV28
j_call: TRBJ1-2

cdr3_aa: CASGGQHSNQPQHF
clone_size: many
v_call: TRBV9
j_call: TRBJ1-5

cdr3_aa: CASSRQCPTGDLFF
clone_size: -
v_call: TRBV12-3/TRBV12-4
j_call: TRBJ2-2

cdr3_aa: CASSHDHRETQYF
clone_size: many
v_call: TRBV10-2
j_call: TRBJ2-5

cdr3_aa: CSVLRRDSRNYGYTF
clone_size: many
v_call: TRBV29-1
j_call: TRBJ1-2

cdr3_aa: CASSYDGTQGNQPQHF
clone_size: many
v_call: TRBV7-2
j_call: TRBJ1-5

cdr3_aa: CSARGGGQGKYEQYF
clone_size: many
v_call: TRBV20-1
j_call: TRBJ2-7

cdr3_aa: CASSTGLAGGRWEQFF
clone_size: -
v_call: TRBV7-2
j_call: TRBJ2-1

cdr3_aa: CSAIRRGGEGEKLFF
clone_size: many
v_call: TRBV20-1
j_call: TRBJ1-4

cdr3_aa: CASSFPTSPDTQYF
clone_size: few
v_call: TRBV7-9
j_call: TRBJ2-3

cdr3_aa: CATRSMASGKEQYFGPGNTIYF
clone_size: -
v_call: TRBV6-2/TRBV6-3
j_call: TRBJ1-3

cdr3_aa: CASSFITSSYEQYF
clone_size: many
v_call: TRBV7-9
j_call: TRBJ2-7

cdr3_aa: CATSVIEQGRSYEQYF
clone_size: -
v_call: TRBV24-1
j_call: TRBJ2-7

cdr3_aa: CAWTGQGYEAFF
clone_size: many
v_call: TRBV30
j_call: TRBJ1-1

cdr3_aa: CSVARGLNYEQYF
clone_size: many
v_call: TRBV29-1
j_call: TRBJ2-7

cdr3_aa: CASSYGTYYGYTF
clone_size: many
v_call: TRBV6-6
j_call: TRBJ1-2

cdr3_aa: CSAREREGLRTDTQYF
clone_size: many
v_call: TRBV20-1
j_call: TRBJ2-3

cdr3_aa: CASSVVWGANTGELFF
clone_size: many
v_call: TRBV9
j_call: TRBJ2-2

cdr3_aa: CASHAQGREKLFF
clone_size: many
v_call: TRBV10-3
j_call: TRBJ1-4

cdr3_aa: CASSTDGQWWNEQFF
clone_size: many
v_call: TRBV5-5
j_call: TRBJ2-1

cdr3_aa: CASRAPGLAGYEQYF
clone_size: many
v_call: TRBV2
j_call: TRBJ2-7

cdr3_aa: CASRYTGQANNEQFF
clone_size: many
v_call: TRBV7-9
j_call: TRBJ2-1

cdr3_aa: CASSLNGYTF
clone_size: many
v_call: TRBV12-3/TRBV12-4
j_call: TRBJ1-2

cdr3_aa: CASSYEGGSGANVLTF
clone_size: many
v_call: TRBV6-5
j_call: TRBJ2-6

cdr3_aa: CASSYSPGSYGYTF
clone_size: few
v_call: TRBV6-6
j_call: TRBJ1-2

cdr3_aa: CSARLWGTDSGANVLTF
clone_size: many
v_call: TRBV20-1
j_call: TRBJ2-6

cdr3_aa: CASSRWEGRSSGNTIYF
clone_size: many
v_call: TRBV12-3/TRBV12-4
j_call: TRBJ1-3

cdr3_aa: CASSTPGGPRPLHF
clone_size: many
v_call: TRBV9
j_call: TRBJ1-6

cdr3_aa: CSASSGTCAYGYTF
clone_size: -
v_call: TRBV20-1
j_call: TRBJ1-2

cdr3_aa: CASSLEMRTGNEKLFF
clone_size: many
v_call: TRBV5-1
j_call: TRBJ1-4

cdr3_aa: CASSPSGPQPQHF
clone_size: few
v_call: TRBV3-1
j_call: TRBJ1-5

cdr3_aa: CAISESRGSWAYEQYF
clone_size: many
v_call: TRBV10-3
j_call: TRBJ2-7

cdr3_aa: CASSLAGAQETQYF
clone_size: many
v_call: TRBV5-1
j_call: TRBJ2-5

cdr3_aa: CATTQVANYGYTF
clone_size: many
v_call: TRBV10-3
j_call: TRBJ1-2

cdr3_aa: CASSREGNEKLFF
clone_size: -
v_call: TRBV3-1
j_call: TRBJ1-4

cdr3_aa: CASSQLVAGGWINEQFF
clone_size: many
v_call: TRBV4-2
j_call: TRBJ2-1